The text below deals with one TCR beta chain. Its antigen is unidentified. The sample comes from a study of cytomegalovirus exposure and HLA in healthy donors. The CDR3 totals 13 residues. The ends were cut back, 4 bases at V and 0 bases at J, with 6 bases in the middle. Germline CDR1 is LNHDA and CDR2 is SQIVND (reference sequence). Study-wide findings and caveats: Published work reported that the classifier diagnosed cytomegalovirus status with high specificity and sensitivity.

PCR amplification relied on 60 Vbeta primers (plus 13 Jbeta primers). The repertoire was sequenced with immunoSEQ multiplex PCR; TCRdb's copy has only in-frame clones and lacks some. The table lists about 160,000 clones, nearly 80% of them singletons. This clonotype was sampled from a woman aged 45-65 years in good health and CMV-seropositive. The sequencing input was PBMCs. V gene TRBV19 combines with J gene TRBJ1-1; TRBD1 might be the D (5 bases). This chain's CDR3 is CASSRDLNTEAFF. The CDR3 DNA sequence: TGTGCCAGTAGTAGGGACTTGAACACTGAAGCTTTCTTT.